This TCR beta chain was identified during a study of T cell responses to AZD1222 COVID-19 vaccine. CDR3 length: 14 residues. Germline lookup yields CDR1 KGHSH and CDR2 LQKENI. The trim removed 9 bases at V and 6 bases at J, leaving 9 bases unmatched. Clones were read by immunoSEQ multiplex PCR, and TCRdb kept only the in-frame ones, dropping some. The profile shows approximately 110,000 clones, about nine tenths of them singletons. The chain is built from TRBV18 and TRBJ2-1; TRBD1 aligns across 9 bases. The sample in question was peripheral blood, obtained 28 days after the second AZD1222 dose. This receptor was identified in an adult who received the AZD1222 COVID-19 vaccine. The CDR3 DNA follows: TGTGCCAGTGCCGGGACAGGGACGGTCAATGAGCAGTTCTTC. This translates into CASAGTGTVNEQFF.